One and the same sample provided the 10 T cell receptor beta chains below, sequenced in a study of blood T cell repertoires in COVID-19. Repertoires were generated with immunoSEQ multiplex PCR, while TCRdb's copy carries only in-frame clones and drops some. The sample lists around 280,000 clones, around four fifths seen once, with 4% to 5% in the top ten. What was sequenced was peripheral blood. The receptor source for this set is a woman between 45 and 60 years old with active or convalescent COVID-19.

J is TRBJ2-1 and V is TRBV4-2, with TRBD2 matching over 8 bases. V gave up 1 base and J gave up 2 bases; unmatched junction bases: 7. The V gene's germline CDR1 is LGHNA and CDR2 YNFKEQ. This CDR3 spans 17 amino acids. This CDR3 reads CASSQGISGSAYNEQFF. The CDR3 nucleotides are TGTGCCAGCAGCCAAGGGATAAGCGGGAGCGCCTACAATGAGCAGTTCTTC.

The chain carries TRBV11-3 and TRBJ1-1, with a weak D call TRBD1 (6 bases). V lost 6 bases and J 3 bases, leaving 11 bases between the germline ends. Germline V gene sequence: CDR1 SGHNT, CDR2 YENEEA. The CDR3 sequence is 13 residues long. The CDR3 region is CASRGTRDTEAFF. The CDR3 DNA is TGTGCCAGCAGGGGGACACGGGACACTGAAGCTTTCTTT.

V and J are TRBV2 and TRBJ2-7; D call uncertain. In germline, CDR1 is SNHLY, CDR2 FYNNEI. This CDR3 is 11 amino acids long. V was cut by 4 bases and J by 2 bases, with 3 bases left in between. CDR3 coding DNA: TGTGCCAGCAGTGTAACCTACGAGCAGTACTTC. This translates into CASSVTYEQYF.

The chain has TRBV30 and TRBJ2-7; 12 nucleotides align to TRBD2. Germline trimming cut 3 bases from V and 4 bases from J; bases unmatched to any gene: 7. The CDR3 consists of 15 residues. The germline V gene encodes CDR1 GTSNPN and CDR2 SVGIG (reference sequence). The CDR3 DNA reads as TGTGCCTGGAGCGGGACTAGCGGGCTTTTTTACGAGCAGTACTTC. This translates into CAWSGTSGLFYEQYF.

The CDR3 region is CASSGLARVETQYF. Here the CDR3 DNA reads TGTGCCAGCAGTGGACTAGCAAGAGTAGAGACCCAGTACTTC. The V call is TRBV2, the J call TRBJ2-5, with TRBD2 matching over 7 bases. CDR3 size: 14 residues. The J segment lost 4 bases and the V segment lost 4 bases, leaving 6 bases of the junction unmatched. Germline V lookup: CDR1 SNHLY, CDR2 FYNNEI.

This chain joins TRBV6-4 and TRBJ1-2; tentatively, D is TRBD1 (5 bases). The V end lost 4 bases, the J end lost 5 bases, and 14 bases lay between the germline ends. CDR3 length: 14 residues. The germline CDR1 and CDR2 sequences are MRHNA and SNTAGT. The CDR3 is CASSVSDIGYGYTF. The CDR3 region has the DNA TGTGCCAGCAGTGTTTCGGACATTGGTTATGGCTACACCTTC.

The rearrangement uses TRBV19 and TRBJ2-7; D is ambiguous. CDR1 and CDR2 (germline): LNHDA, SQIVND (reference sequence). This CDR3 contains 13 residues. Trimming took off 3 bases at V and 1 base at J, with 7 bases between the two ends. CDR3 loop: CASSILPSYEQYF. The CDR3 nucleotides read TGTGCCAGTAGTATTCTTCCTTCCTACGAGCAGTACTTC.

The chain has TRBV6-5 and TRBJ1-6; 7 bases are shared with TRBD1. The CDR3 runs 15 residues. Germline V CDR1 and CDR2: MNHEY, SVGAGI. V lost 2 bases and J lost 7; bases outside the gene matches: 5. The CDR3 region has the DNA TGTGCCAGCAGTTACACCGGGACAGCCAATTCACCCCTCCACTTT. Translation gives CASSYTGTANSPLHF.

The chain uses TRBV9 and TRBJ1-5; 9 positions agree with TRBD1. V trimming: 2 bases; J trimming: 5 bases; junction bases outside the gene matches: 11. This CDR3 is built from 17 residues. CDR1 is SGDLS and CDR2 is YYNGEE in the germline V gene. This CDR3 is CASSVLGTGSLHQPQHF. Here the CDR3 DNA reads TGTGCCAGCAGCGTTCTAGGGACAGGGTCACTCCATCAGCCCCAGCATTTT.

The J gene is TRBJ2-1, the V gene TRBV28, with TRBD2 matching over 8 bases. The CDR3 consists of 13 residues. With 5 bases clipped from V and 4 bases from J, the junction kept 1 base outside the gene matches. Germline CDR1 and CDR2: MDHEN and SYDVKM. The CDR3 DNA sequence: TGTGCCAGCAGTAAGCGGGGGTACAATGAGCAGTTCTTC. Translated: CASSKRGYNEQFF.